What follows are 12 T cell receptor beta chains derived from one specimen sequenced in a study of T-cell reconstitution after alpha-beta-depleted transplantation in children. As it was prepared, the TCRbeta library received unique molecular identifiers. TCRdb analysed the PCR reads with MiXCR anew, one entry per CDR3 protein. Among 170,000 or so distinct CDR3 sequences listed, approximately 6.8% were seen once. The material was PBMCs from the stem cell graft donor, obtained from the stem cell graft. These receptor sequences come from a human donor who donated a stem cell graft to a child with Wiskott-Aldrich syndrome.

This clonotype has a count of ten or more. The chain combines TRBV9 with TRBJ2-3; no reliable D call. The ends were cut back, 3 bases at V and 1 base at J, with 12 bases in the middle. CDR3 length: 15 residues. In germline, CDR1 is SGDLS, CDR2 YYNGEE. The CDR3 nucleotides are TGTGCCAGCAGCGGAGGTGTTAGGGGCACAGATACGCAGTATTTT. It is translated as CASSGGVRGTDTQYF. The complete variable domain, with remaining parts taken from reference TRBV9 and TRBJ2-3, reads DSGVTQTPKHLITATGQRVTLRCSPRSGDLSVYWYQQSLDQGLQFLIQYYNGEERAKGNILERFSAQQFPDLHSELNLSSLELGDSALYFCASSGGVRGTDTQYFGPGTRLTVL.

The V call is TRBV3-1, the J call TRBJ2-2; D is uncertain. Trimming shortened V by 1 base and J by 3 bases, and 6 bases separated the two germline ends. Germline V lookup: CDR1 LGHDT, CDR2 YNNKEL (reference sequence). This CDR3 contains 14 residues. CDR3 loop: CASSQVADTGELFF. Here the CDR3 DNA reads TGTGCCAGCAGCCAAGTCGCGGACACCGGGGAGCTGTTTTTT.

This clonotype showed up just a few times. The J gene is TRBJ1-2, the V gene TRBV20-1; D is unclear. The CDR3 extends over 15 amino acids. Trimming took 0 bases from V and 3 from J, leaving 14 bases between them. The germline gives CDR1 DFQATT, CDR2 SNEGSKA (reference sequence). The CDR3 loop is CSARDTWTGDYGYTF. The CDR3 nucleotides read TGCAGTGCTAGAGATACTTGGACCGGGGACTATGGCTACACCTTC.

This clonotype appeared many times. The chain employs TRBV12-3 or TRBV12-4 and TRBJ2-4; D perhaps matches TRBD2 (5 bases). V lost 4 bases and J lost 15, with 19 bases in between. This CDR3 region has 13 residues. The CDR3 sequence is CASSYNAGERGYF. CDR3 DNA sequence: TGTGCCAGCAGTTACAACGCCGGTGAACGGGGGTACTTC.

This clonotype has a count of ten or more. Here the CDR3 reads CASSKVRGDGYTF. The CDR3 nucleotides read TGTGCCAGCAGCAAAGTGAGAGGCGATGGCTACACCTTC. The rearrangement uses TRBV21-1 and TRBJ1-2. TRBV21-1 is reported as a pseudogene. CDR3 length equals 13 residues.

This clonotype showed up many times. The chain is built from TRBV29-1 and TRBJ2-7; maybe TRBD1 (8 bases). V dropped 6 bases and J dropped 4 bases, with 16 bases sitting between them. Germline V gene sequence: CDR1 SQVTM, CDR2 ANQGSEA. This CDR3 spans 13 amino acids. CDR3 sequence: CSVDGQGGYEQYF. The DNA for the CDR3 is TGCAGCGTCGACGGACAGGGAGGGTACGAGCAGTACTTC.

This rearrangement joins TRBV5-1 to TRBJ2-5; D unclear. Germline CDR1 SGHRS, CDR2 YFSETQ. V lost 2 bases and J lost 2, with 13 bases in between. The CDR3 loop spans 15 amino acids. The CDR3 is CASSFSLGDQETQYF. DNA of the CDR3: TGCGCCAGCAGCTTCAGTCTTGGAGATCAAGAGACCCAGTACTTC.

This clonotype was counted at least ten times. The chain links TRBV12-3 or TRBV12-4 to TRBJ1-6, with 7 bases identical to TRBD1. J lost 2 bases, V lost 4 bases, and 2 bases had no gene match. This CDR3 contains 15 residues. For the CDR3, the DNA is TGTGCCAGCAGTTACAGGGGTACCTATAATTCACCCCTCCACTTT. Translated: CASSYRGTYNSPLHF.

This clonotype was seen repeatedly, ten times or more. This chain links TRBV5-1 with TRBJ2-1; unclear D gene. Trimming removed 4 bases from V and 9 bases from J, with 14 bases in between. The CDR3 length is 13 residues. Germline-derived CDR1 and CDR2 are SGHRS and YFSETQ. The DNA for the CDR3 is TGCGCCAGCAGCGGTCTTCGCGGCGTTGAGCAGTTCTTC. Translated: CASSGLRGVEQFF.

Ten or more counts support this clonotype. This rearrangement joins TRBV6-6 to TRBJ2-7; D might be TRBD2 (5 bases). Germline CDR1 is MNHNY and CDR2 is SVGAGI (reference sequence). The CDR3 is 12 amino acids. The V end was cut by 7 bases, the J end by 4 bases, with 11 bases between. CDR3 DNA sequence: TGTGCCAGCAACGGGGTAGGGTACGAGCAGTACTTC. Its translation is CASNGVGYEQYF.

This clonotype came up a few times. V is TRBV11-2 and J is TRBJ2-7, with TRBD2 identical over 7 bases. Trimming at V came to 3 bases and at J to 3 bases, leaving 8 bases not matched to a gene. Germline V gene data show CDR1 as SGHAT and CDR2 as FQNNGV. The CDR3 runs to 15 residues. Here the CDR3 DNA reads TGTGCCAGCAGCTTTACCGGACTAGATGACTACGAGCAGTACTTC. As protein: CASSFTGLDDYEQYF. The full variable domain, in which reference TRBV11-2 and TRBJ2-7 provide the parts outside the CDR3, is EAGVAQSPRYKIIEKRQSVAFWCNPISGHATLYWYQQILGQGPKLLIQFQNNGVVDDSQLPKDRFSAERLKGVDSTLKIQPAKLEDSAVYLCASSFTGLDDYEQYFGPGTRLTVT.

This clonotype was recorded many times. The V and J genes are TRBV27 and TRBJ2-3; D unclear. The CDR3 is made up of 11 amino acids. Per the germline V gene, CDR1 is MNHEY and CDR2 is SMNVEV (reference sequence). V was cut by 6 bases and J by 3 bases, with 4 bases left in between. The CDR3 here is CASRWTDTQYF. As DNA, the CDR3 is TGTGCCAGCAGATGGACAGATACGCAGTATTTT.